The sequence of this TCR beta chain was determined in a study of blood T cell repertoires in COVID-19. At the level of the study: The study drew acute and convalescent COVID-19 samples from the United States, Italy and Spain.

The data were produced by immunoSEQ multiplex PCR, yet TCRdb's version contains in-frame clones alone and is incomplete. The sample includes 100,000 to 150,000 clones, around nine tenths of them seen just once. Seattle's cohort entered during active infection and was followed longitudinally. Germline V gives CDR1 SGHTA, CDR2 FQGNSA. The CDR3 spans 14 residues. V lost 1 base to trimming and J lost 2 bases, with 9 bases between them. Material for sequencing was peripheral blood. The clonotype was recovered from a man aged 45-65 years with COVID-19, enrolled during active disease. This sequence joins TRBV7-2 and TRBJ2-7; D not certain. CDR3 loop: CASSLGATTYEQYF. In DNA, the CDR3 is TGTGCCAGCAGCTTAGGGGCGACGACCTACGAGCAGTACTTC. Combining the CDR3 with reference TRBV7-2 and TRBJ2-7 gives the whole variable domain GAGVSQSPSNKVTEKGKDVELRCDPISGHTALYWYRQSLGQGLEFLIYFQGNSAPDKSGLPSDRFSAERTGGSVSTLTIQRTQQEDSAVYLCASSLGATTYEQYFGPGTRLTVT.